The 18 T cell receptor beta chains presented below share a single source sample, sequenced in a study of radiation and T cells in renal cell carcinoma. TCRdb keeps only in-frame clones here, not all; method: immunoSEQ multiplex PCR. This table holds roughly 130,000 clones, more than 75% found once. As for time point: blood 2 weeks post-SBRT. The treatment is: 15 Gy SBRT to primary tumor, nephrectomy 4 weeks later. Sequencing used blood, obtained from a patient whose treatment included radiotherapy and nephrectomy. These receptors came from a woman aged 70 to 79 with renal cell carcinoma.

The chain joins TRBV13 to TRBJ1-1, with a tentative D call TRBD1 (6 bases). The ends were cut back, 5 bases at V and 0 bases at J, with 16 bases in the middle. Germline assignment: CDR1 PRHDT and CDR2 FYEKMQ (reference sequence). The CDR3 runs to 16 residues. The CDR3 bases are TGTGCCAGCAGCCCCCCCAGAGGGGGGGTGAACACTGAAGCTTTCTTT. It encodes CASSPPRGGVNTEAFF.

This clone occurred once. This chain uses TRBV4-3 with TRBJ2-5; tentatively, D is TRBD1 (8 bases). Per germline, CDR1 LGHNA and CDR2 YSLEER. The V gene lost 0 bases and the J gene lost 11 bases, with 16 bases spanning the gap. There are 14 residues in the CDR3. This CDR3 reads CASSQDNRGGEQYF. The CDR3 DNA sequence: TGCGCCAGCAGCCAAGATAACAGGGGGGGAGAGCAGTACTTC.

The chain joins TRBV9 to TRBJ1-4; tentatively, D is TRBD1 (5 bases). The CDR3 consists of 17 residues. In germline, CDR1 is SGDLS, CDR2 YYNGEE. The germline V and J ends were trimmed by 0 bases and 0 bases, with 12 bases remaining between them. CDR3 DNA sequence: TGTGCCAGCAGCGTAGGAAGGGGAGGGGCAACTAATGAAAAACTGTTTTTT. This encodes CASSVGRGGATNEKLFF.

This chain uses TRBV7-6 with TRBJ1-5, with D possibly TRBD1 on 5 matching bases. The CDR3 spans 15 residues. Germline V gives CDR1 SGHVS, CDR2 FNYEAQ. Trimming removed 0 bases from V and 6 bases from J, with 12 bases in between. CDR3 amino acids: CASSLASGSGQPQHF. CDR3 DNA: TGTGCCAGCAGCTTAGCGTCAGGGTCGGGTCAGCCCCAGCATTTT. Looking up the rest from reference TRBV7-6 and TRBJ1-5 gives the full variable domain: GAGVSQSPRYKVTKRGQDVALRCDPISGHVSLYWYRQALGQGPEFLTYFNYEAQQDKSGLPNDRFSAERPEGSISTLTIQRTEQRDSAMYRCASSLASGSGQPQHFGDGTRLSIL.

The chain has TRBV19 and TRBJ1-1, with D possibly TRBD1 on 5 matching bases. This CDR3 region has 15 residues. Germline CDR1 and CDR2: LNHDA and SQIVND (reference sequence). V lost 7 bases, J lost 1 base, and 16 bases lay in between. CDR3 loop: CASNKGSTGNTEAFF. CDR3 sequence (DNA): TGTGCCAGTAATAAGGGGTCAACGGGGAACACTGAAGCTTTCTTT.

This chain connects TRBV27 to TRBJ1-1, with D unclear. The CDR3 runs 13 residues. CDR1 is MNHEY and CDR2 is SMNVEV in the germline V gene (reference sequence). The ends were cut back, 8 bases at V and 4 bases at J, with 14 bases in the middle. CDR3 region: CASSVSKSTEAFF. The CDR3 DNA reads as TGTGCCAGCTCGGTAAGCAAATCCACTGAAGCTTTCTTT.

V is TRBV28 and J is TRBJ2-1; D might be TRBD2 (6 bases). The germline V and J ends were trimmed by 2 bases and 3 bases, with 8 bases remaining between them. Per germline, CDR1 MDHEN and CDR2 SYDVKM. The CDR3 has 14 residues. The CDR3 DNA is TGTGCCAGCAGTTTAGGGGGGAACTACAATGAGCAGTTCTTC. It codes for CASSLGGNYNEQFF.

This chain uses TRBV15 with TRBJ2-5; D is uncertain. Per germline, CDR1 LNHNV and CDR2 YYDKDF (reference sequence). V was clipped by 0 bases and J by 4 bases, with 9 bases between them. The CDR3 is made up of 14 amino acids. The CDR3 coding sequence is TGTGCCACCAGCAGAGATAGAAGAAGAGAGACCCAGTACTTC. Residues: CATSRDRRRETQYF.

This clone turned up a few times. The CDR3 is CASSMTRGTYNEQFF. DNA of the CDR3: TGCGCCAGCAGTATGACTAGGGGTACCTACAATGAGCAGTTCTTC. V is TRBV5-1 and J is TRBJ2-1, with D possibly matching TRBD2 (6 bases). The CDR3 runs 15 residues. V lost 5 bases and J 2 bases, leaving 14 bases between the germline ends. From germline, CDR1 is SGHRS and CDR2 YFSETQ.

The chain combines TRBV7-9 with TRBJ2-3, with 9 bases that match TRBD1. CDR3 length: 15 residues. V gave up 6 bases and J gave up 2 bases; unmatched junction bases: 6. CDR1 is SEHNR, CDR2 FQNEAQ, per germline (reference sequence). CDR3 residues: CASRDRTGDTDTQYF. The CDR3 region has the DNA TGTGCCAGCAGGGACCGGACAGGGGACACAGATACGCAGTATTTT.

The chain joins TRBV12-1 to TRBJ2-7. TRBV12-1 is a known pseudogene. The CDR3 contains 12 residues. The CDR3: CASSHRFGGQYF. The CDR3 nucleotides read TGTGCCAGCAGCCACCGGTTTGGGGGGCAGTACTTC.

The V and J genes are TRBV30 and TRBJ1-2, with TRBD1 matching 9 bases. Germline CDR1 is GTSNPN and CDR2 is SVGIG (reference sequence). The V and J ends lost 8 bases and 2 bases, in that order; junction bases with no gene match: 3. The CDR3 is 12 residues long. CDR3 region: CAGDRVNYGYTF. CDR3 sequence (DNA): TGTGCCGGGGACAGGGTCAACTATGGCTACACCTTC. Variable domain in full (rest from reference TRBV30 and TRBJ1-2): SQTIHQWPATLVQPVGSPLSLECTVEGTSNPNLYWYRQAAGRGLQLLFYSVGIGQISSEVPQNLSASRPQDRQFILSSKKLLLSDSGFYLCAGDRVNYGYTFGSGTRLTVV.

The J gene is TRBJ2-3, the V gene TRBV11-1; 8 positions match TRBD2. CDR3 length: 17 amino acids. Losses at the gene ends were 1 base for V and 2 bases for J; bases not matched to a gene: 8. From germline, CDR1 is SGHAT and CDR2 FQDESV (reference sequence). Here the CDR3 reads CASSLVGTSGLTDTQYF. CDR3 bases: TGTGCCAGCAGCTTAGTAGGTACTAGCGGACTCACAGATACGCAGTATTTT.

The gene calls are TRBV5-8 and TRBJ2-3; no clear D gene. The CDR3 is made up of 13 amino acids. Germline CDR1 is SGHTS and CDR2 is YDEGEE. Deletions cut 0 bases from V and 3 bases from J, with 5 bases between. This CDR3 is CASSLEGTDTQYF. The CDR3, as DNA: TGTGCCAGCAGCTTGGAAGGGACAGATACGCAGTATTTT.

The gene calls are TRBV6-1 and TRBJ1-2, with D possibly TRBD1 on 5 matching bases. Germline lookup yields CDR1 MNHNS and CDR2 SASEGT. Trimming cost V 3 bases and J 6 bases, with 11 bases left between them. This CDR3 contains 13 residues. The CDR3 sequence is CASSEPGLDGYTF. The CDR3 DNA reads TGTGCCAGCAGTGAGCCAGGGCTGGATGGCTACACCTTC.

The V gene is TRBV6-1, the J gene TRBJ1-4, with D maybe TRBD1 (5 bases). Germline V CDR1 and CDR2: MNHNS, SASEGT. V dropped 2 bases and J dropped 7 bases, with 8 bases sitting between them. The CDR3 contains 13 residues. CDR3: CASSETGAEKLFF. For the CDR3, the DNA is TGTGCCAGCAGTGAAACCGGGGCTGAAAAACTGTTTTTT.

This chain connects TRBV5-4 to TRBJ1-4; D might be TRBD1 (5 bases). Germline V CDR1 and CDR2: SGHNT, YYREEE (reference sequence). V gave up 2 bases and J gave up 8 bases, with 10 bases separating them. This CDR3 contains 13 residues. CDR3 in DNA: TGTGCCAGCAGCTTAGCCGACAGCGAAAAACTGTTTTTT. It yields the protein CASSLADSEKLFF. The variable domain in full, completed from reference TRBV5-4 and TRBJ1-4, reads ETGVTQSPTHLIKTRGQQVTLRCSSQSGHNTVSWYQQALGQGPQFIFQYYREEENGRGNFPPRFSGLQFPNYSSELNVNALELDDSALYLCASSLADSEKLFFGSGTQLSVL.

The chain joins TRBV11-2 to TRBJ2-7; a possible D gene is TRBD1 (6 bases). The V end lost 3 bases, the J end lost 2 bases, and 11 bases lay between the germline ends. The germline V gene has CDR1 SGHAT and CDR2 FQNNGV. The CDR3 has 14 residues. For the CDR3, the DNA is TGTGCCAGCAGCTTGGGCGGACAGACCTACGAGCAGTACTTC. Translated: CASSLGGQTYEQYF. The entire variable domain, with the rest obtained from reference TRBV11-2 and TRBJ2-7, is as follows: EAGVAQSPRYKIIEKRQSVAFWCNPISGHATLYWYQQILGQGPKLLIQFQNNGVVDDSQLPKDRFSAERLKGVDSTLKIQPAKLEDSAVYLCASSLGGQTYEQYFGPGTRLTVT.